A selection of T cell receptor beta chains follows, all from one sample in a study of yellow fever vaccine responses in identical twins. MiXCR, run by TCRdb on the RT-PCR reads, gives a single entry per CDR3 protein. The data hold roughly 10,000 distinct CDR3 sequences, with around four fifths observed a single time. The material was T cells from blood (PBMCs), unsorted or a sorted subset (not recorded which), obtained before or after yellow fever vaccination (not recorded which). The receptor source for this set is a woman aged 18-29 years who received the yellow fever vaccine. CDR3s include the opening cysteine and the closing phenylalanine or tryptophan. The order of the fields is clone size, V gene, J gene, D gene, CDR3 DNA, CDR3 protein. D genes are given only for firm matches. The listing skips clone size in some rows; elsewhere it reads once, few, many or a size class.

>NA|TRBV18|TRBJ2-2|NA
TGTGCCAGCGGAAACGACAACACCGGGGAGCTGTTTTTT
CASGNDNTGELFF
>once|TRBV20-1|TRBJ2-3|TRBD2
TGCAGTGCTGGTAGACTAGCGGGAGTGGGAGATACGCAGTATTTT
CSAGRLAGVGDTQYF
>NA|TRBV4-1|TRBJ2-5|TRBD2
TGCGCCAGCAGCCAGGGACTAGCGGGAGGAGAGACCCAGTACTTC
CASSQGLAGGETQYF
>NA|TRBV4-1|TRBJ1-3|NA
TGCGCCAGCTACTCCGGGGGTCGCTCTGGAAACACCATATATTTT
CASYSGGRSGNTIYF
>NA|TRBV24-1|TRBJ2-5|NA
TGTGCCACCAGTGATTTGGTTGAAAAGACCCAGTACTTC
CATSDLVEKTQYF
>NA|TRBV7-9|TRBJ1-2|NA
TGTGCCAGCAGCTTCGCCGGGGTTCGCAGTGGCTACACCTTC
CASSFAGVRSGYTF
>NA|TRBV18|TRBJ2-1|TRBD2
TGTGCCAGCTCACCAAGGGGACTAGCCACCAATGAGCAGTTCTTC
CASSPRGLATNEQFF
>once|TRBV5-5|TRBJ2-7|NA
TGTGCCAGCAGCTTGGGTCCGACCTACGAGCAGTACTTC
CASSLGPTYEQYF
>NA|TRBV29-1|TRBJ2-5|TRBD1
TGCAGCGTCTTCCGAGACAGGGGAGAGACCCAGTACTTC
CSVFRDRGETQYF
>once|TRBV20-1|TRBJ2-1|TRBD2
TGCAGTGCTAGGAGCGGGGGGTTTGTCAATGAGCAGTTCTTC
CSARSGGFVNEQFF
>NA|TRBV20-1|TRBJ2-5|TRBD2
TGCAGTGCTAGAGACCACAAGGGGCTAGCGGGGTCAGAGACCCAGTACTTC
CSARDHKGLAGSETQYF
>once|TRBV5-6|TRBJ1-5|NA
TGTGCCAGCAGCCCGGGGGGTCACACCGCTGAGCCCCAGCATTTT
CASSPGGHTAEPQHF
>NA|TRBV12-3/TRBV12-4|TRBJ1-5|NA
TGTGCCAGCAGTTTGGGACATAATAGCAATCAGCCCCAGCATTTT
CASSLGHNSNQPQHF
>NA|TRBV4-1|TRBJ1-2|NA
TGCGCCAGCAGCCAAGATCTACAGTGGACCTTC
CASSQDLQWTF
>NA|TRBV11-1|TRBJ1-6|NA
TGTGCCAGCAGCTTAGAGGGTGCATCACCCCTCCACTTT
CASSLEGASPLHF
>NA|TRBV5-1|TRBJ2-2|NA
TGCGCCAGCACCCTGGCCGGGGCCAGGAGGAACACCGGGGAGCTGTTTTTT
CASTLAGARRNTGELFF